Shown below are 30 T cell receptor beta chains from a single sample sequenced in a study of control samples from healthy donors and cancer patients. Assay: immunoSEQ multiplex PCR; the TCRdb copy retains only in-frame clones and omits some. This table has 170,000 or so clones, around 93% appearing once. What was sequenced was blood. These TCRs come from a man between 18 and 29 years old in good health.

CDR3 region: CASSEPGQGAYNEQFF. The CDR3 DNA reads as TGTGCCAGCAGTGAGCCGGGACAGGGGGCCTACAATGAGCAGTTCTTC. The chain combines TRBV6-1 with TRBJ2-1; 11 bases map to TRBD1. This CDR3 has 16 amino acids. The V gene end was trimmed by 3 bases and the J gene end by 2 bases; junction bases not matched to a gene: 3. Germline V CDR1 and CDR2: MNHNS, SASEGT.

The chain links TRBV30 to TRBJ2-1; 8 bases match TRBD2. The germline V gene has CDR1 GTSNPN and CDR2 SVGIG (reference sequence). The CDR3 contains 16 residues. V lost 0 bases, J lost 10 bases, and 14 bases stayed unmatched. The CDR3 bases are TGTGCCTGGAGTGTACCCCGGACTAGCCGGGTTTTGGAGCAGTTCTTC. This codes for CAWSVPRTSRVLEQFF.

V and J are TRBV2 and TRBJ2-7, with D uncertain. Germline values: CDR1 SNHLY, CDR2 FYNNEI. Trimming cost V 6 bases and J 1 base, with 7 bases left between them. The CDR3 runs to 12 residues. The CDR3 loop reads CASSANSYEQYF. CDR3 in DNA: TGTGCCAGCAGCGCCAATTCCTACGAGCAGTACTTC.

This clone was counted a single time. V and J are TRBV24-1 and TRBJ2-2; TRBD1 matches at 8 bases. J was trimmed by 3 bases and V by 3 bases; bases with no gene match: 5. This CDR3 has 16 residues. The germline V gene encodes CDR1 KGHDR and CDR2 SFDVKD. The CDR3: CATSDHRGYDTGELFF. DNA for the CDR3: TGTGCCACCAGTGATCACAGGGGGTACGACACCGGGGAGCTGTTTTTT.

J is TRBJ2-7 and V is TRBV6-6; 9 nucleotides agree with TRBD1. In germline, CDR1 is MNHNY, CDR2 SVGAGI (reference sequence). The CDR3 has 15 residues. The J segment lost 3 bases and the V segment lost 5 bases, leaving 8 bases of the junction unmatched. In nucleotides, the CDR3 is TGTGCCAGCAGTACAGGACAGGGGAAAGGCTACGAGCAGTACTTC. Translating gives CASSTGQGKGYEQYF.

V gene TRBV5-5 combines with J gene TRBJ1-5; D ambiguous. The CDR3 totals 13 residues. V lost 6 bases and J lost 6, with 13 bases in between. The germline V gene has CDR1 SGHKS and CDR2 YYEKEE (reference sequence). CDR3 DNA sequence: TGTGCCAGCACCATCAACCTCGGTCAGCCCCAGCATTTT. Translating gives CASTINLGQPQHF.

This sequence joins TRBV7-3 and TRBJ2-2; D not resolved. Germline loops: CDR1 SGHTA, CDR2 FQGTGA. V was pared by 1 base and J by 7 bases, with 7 bases between. This CDR3 has 13 amino acids. Written as DNA, the CDR3 is TGTGCCAGCAGCTTAATGCAGGTCGGGGAGCTGTTTTTT. This gives the protein CASSLMQVGELFF.

V is TRBV28 and J is TRBJ1-5, with 7 bases aligning to TRBD1. V gave up 5 bases and J gave up 7 bases; unmatched junction bases: 14. Germline values: CDR1 MDHEN, CDR2 SYDVKM. The CDR3 is 16 amino acids. CDR3 DNA: TGTGCCAGCAGTCCGGATAGACAGGGCTGGGAGCAGCCCCAGCATTTT. Amino acids: CASSPDRQGWEQPQHF. Full variable domain (outside the CDR3, taken from reference TRBV28 and TRBJ1-5): DVKVTQSSRYLVKRTGEKVFLECVQDMDHENMFWYRQDPGLGLRLIYFSYDVKMKEKGDIPEGYSVSREKKERFSLILESASTNQTSMYLCASSPDRQGWEQPQHFGDGTRLSIL.

The rearrangement joins TRBV7-3 to TRBJ2-3, with 10 bases matching TRBD2. This CDR3 has 16 residues. Germline V gene data show CDR1 as SGHTA and CDR2 as FQGTGA. V lost 3 bases, J lost 6 bases, and 9 bases stayed unmatched. The CDR3 DNA follows: TGTGCCAGCAGCTTGGGACTAGCGCTCACGGGGGATACGCAGTATTTT. Encoded protein: CASSLGLALTGDTQYF.

The chain is built from TRBV15 and TRBJ2-7, with 11 bases aligning to TRBD2. The CDR3 totals 15 residues. The germline CDR1 and CDR2 sequences are LNHNV and YYDKDF (reference sequence). Losses at the gene ends were 5 bases for V and 0 bases for J; bases not matched to a gene: 3. The CDR3 spells CATSSSGGHSYEQYF. CDR3 DNA: TGTGCCACCAGCTCTAGCGGGGGGCACTCCTACGAGCAGTACTTC.

The gene calls are TRBV5-3 and TRBJ2-1, with D perhaps TRBD1 or TRBD2 (6 bases each). TRBV5-3 is an open reading frame, and its role is uncertain. The ends were cut back, 7 bases at V and 4 bases at J, with 15 bases in the middle. This CDR3 region has 14 residues. In DNA form, the CDR3 reads TGTGCCAGACCATCGGGGGCCTGTTACAATGAGCAGTTCTTC. This gives the protein CARPSGACYNEQFF.

This chain joins TRBV9 and TRBJ2-2; 8 bases line up with TRBD2. The CDR3 loop spans 17 amino acids. Germline CDR1 is SGDLS and CDR2 is YYNGEE. J gave up 1 base and V 4 bases, and 9 bases lay outside the gene matches. The CDR3 is CASSPQAGALNTGELFF. The CDR3 DNA follows: TGTGCCAGCAGCCCCCAAGCGGGGGCCCTGAACACCGGGGAGCTGTTTTTT. Full variable domain (rest looked up from reference TRBV9 and TRBJ2-2): DSGVTQTPKHLITATGQRVTLRCSPRSGDLSVYWYQQSLDQGLQFLIQYYNGEERAKGNILERFSAQQFPDLHSELNLSSLELGDSALYFCASSPQAGALNTGELFFGEGSRLTVL.

This clone was detected only a few times. The rearrangement uses TRBV9 and TRBJ2-2; no definite D call. V lost 0 bases and J lost 1, with 7 bases in between. CDR3 size: 15 residues. The germline gives CDR1 SGDLS, CDR2 YYNGEE. The CDR3 bases are TGTGCCAGCAGCGTAGGGTACAGGAACACCGGGGAGCTGTTTTTT. Residues: CASSVGYRNTGELFF. The full variable domain, in which reference TRBV9 and TRBJ2-2 provide the parts outside the CDR3, is DSGVTQTPKHLITATGQRVTLRCSPRSGDLSVYWYQQSLDQGLQFLIQYYNGEERAKGNILERFSAQQFPDLHSELNLSSLELGDSALYFCASSVGYRNTGELFFGEGSRLTVL.

The chain links TRBV7-8 to TRBJ2-7, with D possibly being TRBD1 or TRBD2 (5 bases each). V was clipped by 0 bases and J by 12 bases, with 9 bases between them. The germline CDR1 and CDR2 sequences are SGHVS and FQNEAQ. The CDR3 length is 11 residues. The CDR3 nucleotides read TGTGCCAGCAGCTTAGCGGGACCGACGTACTTC. Translation: CASSLAGPTYF.

V and J are TRBV4-1 and TRBJ1-5; 7 bases are a match to TRBD1. The CDR3 consists of 15 residues. V lost 2 bases to trimming and J lost 0 bases; unmatched junction nucleotides: 1. The germline V gene has CDR1 MGHRA and CDR2 YSYEKL. In DNA, the CDR3 is TGCGCCAGCAGCCAAACAGGGGTTAGCAATCAGCCCCAGCATTTT. It is translated as CASSQTGVSNQPQHF.

The CDR3 spells CASSPSGADTQYF. The CDR3 region has the DNA TGCGCCAGCAGCCCATCGGGCGCAGATACGCAGTATTTT. The rearrangement uses TRBV5-1 and TRBJ2-3; unclear D gene. The germline V and J ends were trimmed by 4 bases and 4 bases, with 10 bases remaining between them. The CDR3 sequence is 13 residues long. Germline CDR1 reads SGHRS; CDR2 reads YFSETQ.

This chain connects TRBV5-8 to TRBJ2-3, with D unclear. V lost 4 bases, J lost 4 bases, and 7 bases lay in between. The length of the CDR3 is 12 residues. Germline V gene data show CDR1 as SGHTS and CDR2 as YDEGEE. The CDR3 is CASSDPPDTQYF. CDR3 DNA: TGTGCCAGCAGCGACCCGCCAGATACGCAGTATTTT.

This chain connects TRBV24-1 to TRBJ1-5, with D perhaps matching TRBD1 (6 bases). CDR3 size: 13 residues. Germline values: CDR1 KGHDR, CDR2 SFDVKD. Trimming took 5 bases from V and 5 from J, leaving 9 bases between them. CDR3 region: CATSVKGDQPQHF. The CDR3 region has the DNA TGTGCCACCAGTGTAAAGGGGGATCAGCCCCAGCATTTT.

This chain connects TRBV4-1 to TRBJ2-5; the match to TRBD2 covers 8 bases. Germline V CDR1 and CDR2: MGHRA, YSYEKL. V lost 3 bases to trimming and J lost 1 base; unmatched junction nucleotides: 10. The CDR3 contains 17 residues. CDR3 nucleotide sequence: TGCGCCAGCAGCCAGGGTACTAGCGGACGTTTCCAAGAGACCCAGTACTTC. As protein: CASSQGTSGRFQETQYF.

The chain employs TRBV12-3 or TRBV12-4 and TRBJ1-2; D remains ambiguous. V dropped 5 bases and J dropped 3 bases, with 7 bases sitting between them. The CDR3 totals 12 residues. Written as DNA, the CDR3 is TGTGCCAGCAGTCCCTTCCACTATGGCTACACCTTC. Its protein is CASSPFHYGYTF.

In its sample, this clone was seen once. V gene TRBV4-1 combines with J gene TRBJ2-1; the D gene could be TRBD1 or TRBD2 (5 bases each). Per germline, CDR1 MGHRA and CDR2 YSYEKL. The CDR3 covers 13 residues. The V and J ends lost 1 base and 7 bases respectively, with 8 bases between them. CDR3 coding DNA: TGCGCCAGCAGCCAAGTTTGGGGGAATGAGCAGTTCTTC. Its translation is CASSQVWGNEQFF.

This rearrangement joins TRBV9 to TRBJ2-2; the D gene is possibly TRBD1 (5 bases). The CDR3 totals 15 residues. Trimming removed 3 bases at V and 1 base at J, with 10 bases between. Per the germline V gene, CDR1 is SGDLS and CDR2 is YYNGEE. The CDR3 DNA reads as TGTGCCAGCAGCGGACGGACACAGAACACCGGGGAGCTGTTTTTT. Translation gives CASSGRTQNTGELFF. Drawing the rest from reference TRBV9 and TRBJ2-2, the complete variable domain is DSGVTQTPKHLITATGQRVTLRCSPRSGDLSVYWYQQSLDQGLQFLIQYYNGEERAKGNILERFSAQQFPDLHSELNLSSLELGDSALYFCASSGRTQNTGELFFGEGSRLTVL.

The chain links TRBV14 to TRBJ1-1; the D is unclear. The length of the CDR3 is 16 residues. Germline values: CDR1 SGHDN, CDR2 FVKESK. Trimming left V 3 bases short and J 1 base short, with 15 bases between. CDR3 bases: TGTGCCAGCAGCCAGCCGGTACTGACCGCGAACACTGAAGCTTTCTTT. Its protein is CASSQPVLTANTEAFF. Full variable domain (outside the CDR3, taken from reference TRBV14 and TRBJ1-1): EAGVTQFPSHSVIEKGQTVTLRCDPISGHDNLYWYRRVMGKEIKFLLHFVKESKQDESGMPNNRFLAERTGGTYSTLKVQPAELEDSGVYFCASSQPVLTANTEAFFGQGTRLTVV.

The CDR3 spells CASSPQIGGGPPRYF. CDR3 coding DNA: TGCGCCAGCAGCCCCCAGATAGGCGGGGGGCCCCCGAGGTACTTC. The rearrangement joins TRBV5-1 to TRBJ2-7; 8 bases are a match to TRBD2. CDR3 length: 15 residues. V was clipped by 4 bases and J by 12 bases; unmatched bases: 18. Germline-derived CDR1 and CDR2 are SGHRS and YFSETQ. The variable domain in full, with the rest retrieved from reference TRBV5-1 and TRBJ2-7, is KAGVTQTPRYLIKTRGQQVTLSCSPISGHRSVSWYQQTPGQGLQFLFEYFSETQRNKGNFPGRFSGRQFSNSRSEMNVSTLELGDSALYLCASSPQIGGGPPRYFGPGTRLTVT.

A word on this clone: Relative to the germline gene, one junction end is altered; a read error may explain this. Other DNA variants within this sample encode the same CDR3. The chain recombines TRBV5-4 with TRBJ2-7; 7 nucleotides align to TRBD1. The CDR3 consists of 14 residues. Per the germline V gene, CDR1 is SGHNT and CDR2 is YYREEE (reference sequence). CDR3 in DNA: TGTGCCAGCAGCTTGGGACAGGGTGACGGAGAGCAGTACTTT. Encoded protein: CASSLGQGDGEQYF.

The genes are TRBV19 and TRBJ1-5; the D is unclear. Trimming pared 3 bases from V and 4 bases from J, leaving 10 bases between. The CDR3 has 14 residues. CDR1 and CDR2 from the germline V gene are LNHDA and SQIVND (reference sequence). For the CDR3, the DNA is TGTGCCAGTAGTATGACGGGTGGGAATCAGCCCCAGCATTTT. This encodes CASSMTGGNQPQHF.

The CDR3 spells CASSLRQGGSGDTEAFF. Here the CDR3 DNA reads TGTGCCAGCAGCTTAAGGCAGGGGGGCAGCGGAGACACTGAAGCTTTCTTT. The chain has TRBV7-9 and TRBJ1-1; 7 bases fit TRBD1. In germline, CDR1 is SEHNR, CDR2 FQNEAQ (reference sequence). The CDR3 is made up of 17 amino acids. With V trimmed by 2 bases and J by 3 bases, 12 bases remained unmatched.

V and J are TRBV4-1 and TRBJ2-7; D remains ambiguous. The CDR3 contains 13 residues. Looked up from germline, CDR1 is MGHRA and CDR2 is YSYEKL. V lost 2 bases and J 10 bases, leaving 15 bases between the germline ends. The CDR3, as DNA: TGCGCCAGCAGCCAAAAAACGGAACTTCAACAGTACTTC. It codes for CASSQKTELQQYF.

The chain has TRBV12-5 and TRBJ2-2, with 9 bases identical to TRBD2. After removal of 6 bases from V and 3 bases from J, the junction contained 8 bases not matched to a gene. CDR1 is LGHNT, CDR2 FRNRAP, per germline. The CDR3 totals 16 residues. CDR3 coding DNA: TGTGCTAGTGGCATGATGAGCGGGGGGTACACCGGGGAGCTGTTTTTT. Protein product: CASGMMSGGYTGELFF.

The genes are TRBV4-1 and TRBJ2-7; D perhaps matches TRBD2 (6 bases). CDR1 is MGHRA, CDR2 YSYEKL, per germline. The CDR3 length is 14 residues. The germline V and J ends were trimmed by 0 bases and 4 bases, with 10 bases remaining between them. This CDR3 is CASSQDLGGYEQYF. In nucleotides, the CDR3 is TGCGCCAGCAGCCAAGATTTGGGGGGTTACGAGCAGTACTTC.